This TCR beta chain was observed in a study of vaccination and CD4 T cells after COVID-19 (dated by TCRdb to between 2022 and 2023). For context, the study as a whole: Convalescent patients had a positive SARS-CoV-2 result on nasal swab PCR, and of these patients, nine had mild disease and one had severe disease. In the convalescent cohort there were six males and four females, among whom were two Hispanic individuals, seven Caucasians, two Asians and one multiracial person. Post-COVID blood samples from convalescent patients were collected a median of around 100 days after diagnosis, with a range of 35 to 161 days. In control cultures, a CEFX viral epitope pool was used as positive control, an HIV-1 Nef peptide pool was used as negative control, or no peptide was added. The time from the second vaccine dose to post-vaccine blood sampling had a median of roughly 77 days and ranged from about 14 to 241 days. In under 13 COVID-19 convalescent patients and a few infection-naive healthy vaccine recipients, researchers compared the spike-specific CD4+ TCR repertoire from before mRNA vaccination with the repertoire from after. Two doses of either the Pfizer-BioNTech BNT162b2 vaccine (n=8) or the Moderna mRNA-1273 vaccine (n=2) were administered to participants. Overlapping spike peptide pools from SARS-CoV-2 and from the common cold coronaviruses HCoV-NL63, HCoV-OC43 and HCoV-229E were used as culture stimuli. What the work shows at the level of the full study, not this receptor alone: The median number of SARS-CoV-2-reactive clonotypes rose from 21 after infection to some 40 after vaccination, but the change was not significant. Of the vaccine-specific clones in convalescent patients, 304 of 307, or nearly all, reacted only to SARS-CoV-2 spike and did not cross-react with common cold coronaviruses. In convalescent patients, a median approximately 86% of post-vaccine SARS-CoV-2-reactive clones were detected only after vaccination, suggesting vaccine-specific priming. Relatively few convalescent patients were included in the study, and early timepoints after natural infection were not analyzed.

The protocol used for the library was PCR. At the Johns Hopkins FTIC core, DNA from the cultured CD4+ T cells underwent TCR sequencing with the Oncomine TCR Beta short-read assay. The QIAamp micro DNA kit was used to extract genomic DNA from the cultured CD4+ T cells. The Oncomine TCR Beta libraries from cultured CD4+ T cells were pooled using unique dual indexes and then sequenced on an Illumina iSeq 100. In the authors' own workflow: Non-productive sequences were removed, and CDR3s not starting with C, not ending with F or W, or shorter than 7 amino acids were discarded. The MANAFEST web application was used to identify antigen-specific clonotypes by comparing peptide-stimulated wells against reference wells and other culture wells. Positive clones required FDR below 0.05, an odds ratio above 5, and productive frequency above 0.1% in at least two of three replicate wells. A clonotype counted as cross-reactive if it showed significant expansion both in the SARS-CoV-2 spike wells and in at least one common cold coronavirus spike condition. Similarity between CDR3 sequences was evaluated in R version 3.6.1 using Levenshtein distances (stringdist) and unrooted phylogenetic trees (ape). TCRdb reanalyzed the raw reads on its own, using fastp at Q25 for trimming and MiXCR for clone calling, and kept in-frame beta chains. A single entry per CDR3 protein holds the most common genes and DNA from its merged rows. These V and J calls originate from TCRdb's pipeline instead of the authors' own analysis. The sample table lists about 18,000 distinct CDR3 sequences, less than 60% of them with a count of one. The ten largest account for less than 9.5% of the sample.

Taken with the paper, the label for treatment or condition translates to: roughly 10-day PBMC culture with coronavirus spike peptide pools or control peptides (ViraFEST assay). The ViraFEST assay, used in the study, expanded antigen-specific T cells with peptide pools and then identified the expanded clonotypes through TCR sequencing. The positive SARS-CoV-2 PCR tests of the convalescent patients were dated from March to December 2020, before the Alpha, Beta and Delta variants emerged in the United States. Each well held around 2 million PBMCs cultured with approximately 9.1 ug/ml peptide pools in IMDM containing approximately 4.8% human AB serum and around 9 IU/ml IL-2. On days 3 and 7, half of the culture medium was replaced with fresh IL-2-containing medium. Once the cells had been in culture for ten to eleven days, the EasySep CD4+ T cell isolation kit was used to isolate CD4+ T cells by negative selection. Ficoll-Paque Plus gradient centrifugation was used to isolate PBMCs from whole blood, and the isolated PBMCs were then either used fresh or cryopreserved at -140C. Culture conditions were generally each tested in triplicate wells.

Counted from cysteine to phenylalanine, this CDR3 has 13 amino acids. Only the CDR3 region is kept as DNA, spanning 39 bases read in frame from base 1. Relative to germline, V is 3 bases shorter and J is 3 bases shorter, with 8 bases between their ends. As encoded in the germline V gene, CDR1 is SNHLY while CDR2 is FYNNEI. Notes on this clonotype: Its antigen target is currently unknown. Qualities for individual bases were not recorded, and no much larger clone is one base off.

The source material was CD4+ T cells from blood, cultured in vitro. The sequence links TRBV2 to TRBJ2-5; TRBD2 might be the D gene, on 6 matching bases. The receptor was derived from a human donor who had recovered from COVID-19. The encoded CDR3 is CASSEQREETQYF. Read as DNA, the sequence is TGTGCCAGCAGTGAGCAGCGGGAAGAGACCCAGTACTTC.